A selection of T cell receptor beta chains follows, all from one sample in a study of blood T cell repertoires in COVID-19. Profiled with immunoSEQ multiplex PCR; TCRdb holds only in-frame clones, not every one. Here the sample spans some 200,000 clones, around 89% being singletons. The sample consisted of PBMCs or T cells enriched from blood (not recorded which). The receptors shown here come from a woman in her late teens or twenties in a cohort exposed to, infected with or recovered from COVID-19 (not recorded which). Each CDR3 is given with its conserved first and last residue. A D gene is named only where the DNA matches it firmly. Clone size, where shown, is once, few, many, or a class for clones that have expanded.

>.|TRBV19|TRBD2|TRBJ2-7
TGTGCCAGTAGTATAGAAGAGACTAGCGGGAGGGCCCTCTACGAGCAGTACTTC
CASSIEETSGRALYEQYF
>once|TRBV9|.|TRBJ2-7
TGTGCCAGCAGCACCGGGTTTGTTCACTACGAGCAGTACTTC
CASSTGFVHYEQYF
>.|TRBV7-9|TRBD1|TRBJ1-4
TGTGCCAGCAGCCTAGGGACAGGGGCAACTAATGAAAAACTGTTTTTT
CASSLGTGATNEKLFF
>.|TRBV10-3|TRBD1|TRBJ2-7
TGTGCCCTAGGGACAGGGAGTTCCTACGAGCAGTACTTC
CALGTGSSYEQYF
>.|TRBV7-8|.|TRBJ1-5
TGTGCCAGCAGCCCCGGGACACCCTATAGCAATCAGCCCCAGCATTTT
CASSPGTPYSNQPQHF
>.|TRBV21-1|.|TRBJ2-1
TGTGCCAGCAGCAAATTGGGGACTCGGCGGTTAGATGAGCAGTTCTTC
CASSKLGTRRLDEQFF
>.|TRBV3-1/TRBV3-2|.|TRBJ1-6
TGTGCCAGCAGCCAAGATCTACAGGGAATTTCACCCCTCCACTTT
CASSQDLQGISPLHF
>once|TRBV5-6|.|TRBJ2-5
TGTGCCAGCAGCTTATCTGGGGGCAGTGAGACCCAGTACTTC
CASSLSGGSETQYF
>.|TRBV3-1/TRBV3-2|.|TRBJ1-3
TGTGCCAGCAGCCAAGATACGAGCTCTGGAAACACCATATATTTT
CASSQDTSSGNTIYF
>.|TRBV15|.|TRBJ2-7
TGTGCCACCAGCAGAGATCAGGGTTACGAGCAGTACTTC
CATSRDQGYEQYF
>.|TRBV12-3/TRBV12-4|TRBD2|TRBJ2-7
TGTGCCAGCAACAGCGGGGGTAACGAGCAGTACTTC
CASNSGGNEQYF
>.|TRBV9|TRBD2|TRBJ2-1
TGTGCCAGCAGCCCCCGGACTAGCGGGGGCTCGGGGGAGTTCTTC
CASSPRTSGGSGEFF
>.|TRBV7-9|.|TRBJ1-5
TGTGCCAGCAGCTTAGTCAGGTCCCATCGGCCCCAGCATTTT
CASSLVRSHRPQHF
>.|TRBV7-2|.|TRBJ2-2
TGTGCCAGCAGCTTAGACGGGAGCGCTACCGGGGAGCTGTTTTTT
CASSLDGSATGELFF
>.|TRBV7-8|TRBD2|TRBJ2-7
TGTGCCAGCAGCTTAAAGGACGGGGGGGCGGGCCGCTCCTACGAGCAGTACTTC
CASSLKDGGAGRSYEQYF
>.|TRBV2|TRBD1|TRBJ1-5
TGTGCCAGCAGGGGGACAGTCCGGAGGCCCCAGCATTTT
CASRGTVRRPQHF
>.|TRBV28|.|TRBJ2-7
TGTGCCAGCAGTTCATTGGGGCCGGGGGTCTCCTACGAGCAGTACTTC
CASSSLGPGVSYEQYF
>.|TRBV2|.|TRBJ1-5
TGTGCCAGCAGTGAAGCGCTCAGTAATCAGCCCCAGCATTTT
CASSEALSNQPQHF
>.|TRBV28|TRBD1|TRBJ1-4
TGTGCCAGCAGTACGCCACGATCAGGGGGCCGCGGAGTGAAACTGTTTTTT
CASSTPRSGGRGVKLFF
>.|TRBV5-6|.|TRBJ2-7
TGTGCCAGCAGCTTGCCCGACTCCTACTACGAGCAGTACTTC
CASSLPDSYYEQYF
>.|TRBV19|.|TRBJ1-1
TGTGCCAGTAGTATCGGTAACACTGAAGCTTTCTTT
CASSIGNTEAFF
>few|TRBV7-9|TRBD1|TRBJ2-7
TGTGCCAGCAGCAGGGGGCAGGGGGCCTACGAGCAGTACTTC
CASSRGQGAYEQYF
>.|TRBV7-6|.|TRBJ1-2
TGTGCCAGCAGCCAGGGTTCCGCTGGCTACACCTTC
CASSQGSAGYTF
>.|TRBV19|.|TRBJ1-2
TGTGCCAGTAGTGCGGGGGGGTTGGTTTTTGGCTACACCTTC
CASSAGGLVFGYTF
>.|TRBV20-1|.|TRBJ1-1
TGCAGTGCTAGTGGTCCCGTACAGGGCGAACCACTTGGCACTGAAGCTTTCTTT
CSASGPVQGEPLGTEAFF
>once|TRBV7-9|.|TRBJ1-3
TGTGCCAGCAGCCCCCGGGGGGCAGGAAACACCATATATTTT
CASSPRGAGNTIYF
>.|TRBV2|TRBD1|TRBJ2-3
TGTGCCAGCGCTTGGGACAGCCAAGGGGAAGATACGCAGTATTTT
CASAWDSQGEDTQYF
>once|TRBV21-1|.|TRBJ1-2
TGTGCCAGCACCAAACGCGCGGGTGGGGATGGCTACACCTTC
CASTKRAGGDGYTF
>.|TRBV19|.|TRBJ1-6
TGTGCCAGTAAACTCCCAGGCCATAATTCACCCCTCCACTTT
CASKLPGHNSPLHF
>.|TRBV2|TRBD2|TRBJ2-5
TGTGCCAGCATTATAGCGGGGGGCCACCAAGAGACCCAGTACTTC
CASIIAGGHQETQYF
>.|TRBV5-1|TRBD1|TRBJ1-1
TGCGCCAGCAGCCCCAATGACAGGGCAACGGGGACTGAAGCTTTCTTT
CASSPNDRATGTEAFF
>.|TRBV2|TRBD1|TRBJ1-1
TGTGCCAGCAGTGCCTCGGGACAGGAAGCTTTCTTT
CASSASGQEAFF
>once|TRBV12-3/TRBV12-4|TRBD1|TRBJ1-5
TGTGCCAGCAGACAGGGGGCCAATCAGCCCCAGCATTTT
CASRQGANQPQHF
>.|TRBV5-1|TRBD1|TRBJ2-1
TGCGCCAGCAGCTTGGGTGACAGGGTCAATGAGCAGTTCTTC
CASSLGDRVNEQFF
>once|TRBV11-2|.|TRBJ2-3
TGTGCCAGCACCAAGACGGGGGGCGAAGATACGCAGTATTTT
CASTKTGGEDTQYF
>.|TRBV19|TRBD2|TRBJ2-1
TGTGCCAGTAGACGGACTAGCGGCAATGAGCAGTTCTTC
CASRRTSGNEQFF
>once|TRBV7-6|.|TRBJ1-4
TGTGCCAGCAGCTTTTTAACCGACTTGAATGAAAAACTGTTTTTT
CASSFLTDLNEKLFF
>medium-sized|TRBV11-3|.|TRBJ2-7
TGTGCCAGCAGCCCCGGGATGGGGGGTCTAGCCTACGAGCAGTACTTC
CASSPGMGGLAYEQYF
>.|TRBV7-2|.|TRBJ2-2
TGTGCCAGCAGCTTATTCCGCAGGGACACCGGGGAGCTGTTTTTT
CASSLFRRDTGELFF
>.|TRBV25-1|TRBD1|TRBJ1-2
TGTGCCAGCAGTGTGGGACAGGGGGCACGTGGCTACACCTTC
CASSVGQGARGYTF
>few|TRBV7-9|.|TRBJ1-2
TGTGCCAGCAGCTTAGACAGCATATATGGCTACACCTTC
CASSLDSIYGYTF
>.|TRBV21-1|.|TRBJ1-2
TGTGCCAGGGTAGAGGACAGGGCCCTTACTAACTATGGCTACACCTTC
CARVEDRALTNYGYTF
>.|TRBV13|TRBD1|TRBJ2-2
TGTGCCAGCAGCCTCTACAGGGGGCTTAACACCGGGGAGCTGTTTTTT
CASSLYRGLNTGELFF
>.|TRBV19|.|TRBJ1-5
TGTGCCAGTAGTATAGACGGTCAGCCCCAGCATTTT
CASSIDGQPQHF
>.|TRBV7-9|.|TRBJ2-5
TGTGCCAGCAGCTCGGGTGAAGGGCGGGCCAGCGGAGAGACCCAGTACTTC
CASSSGEGRASGETQYF
>.|TRBV6-5|TRBD1|TRBJ1-1
TGTGCCAGCAAACAGGACAGGGATTACACTGAAGCTTTCTTT
CASKQDRDYTEAFF